Listed below are T cell receptor beta chains from one sample, sequenced in a study of cytomegalovirus exposure and HLA in healthy donors. Using immunoSEQ multiplex PCR, the repertoire was profiled, and TCRdb retains in-frame clones only, with some absent. Among 110,000 to 150,000 clones listed, around 75% were seen once. The sample consisted of PBMCs. The receptor source for this set is a man aged 55-75 years in good health and CMV-seronegative. CDR3s include the opening cysteine and the closing phenylalanine or tryptophan.

TRBV29-1	TRBJ2-3	CSVDPLGSTDTQYF
TRBV18	-	CASSRTSDYEQYF
TRBV12-5	TRBJ2-1	CASGLGREYEQFF
TRBV10-2	TRBJ2-3	CASSGSGRTDTQYF
TRBV29-1	TRBJ2-7	CSVTGTGSYEQYF
TRBV27	TRBJ1-2	CASRLLGQGASIYGYTF
TRBV11-2	TRBJ2-2	CASSLSGQNTGELFF
TRBV11-3	TRBJ2-5	CASSSRTGTETQYF
TRBV11-2	TRBJ2-7	CASSGLAASSYEQYF
TRBV5-6	TRBJ2-2	CASSLGGLAGVYGELFF
TRBV19	TRBJ2-7	CASSIVPAGGREQYF
TRBV9	-	CASSAGTGKTSYEQYF
TRBV28	TRBJ2-7	CASSLTTDNYEQYF
TRBV6-6	TRBJ2-7	CASSYSPRQGQDEQYF
TRBV9	TRBJ2-2	CASSVGLITGELFF
TRBV30	TRBJ2-1	CAWSLIAGGPVEQFF
TRBV7-6	TRBJ2-3	CASSPLTSGRPTDTQYF
TRBV18	TRBJ1-1	CASSPSQGAQGLNTEAFF
TRBV5-4	TRBJ2-1	CASRKEGLNYNEQFF
TRBV9	TRBJ2-5	CASSVVGGEVETQYF
TRBV6-1	TRBJ2-1	CASQTSGGKAEQFF
TRBV18	TRBJ2-6	CASSQRGSSGANVLTF
TRBV28	TRBJ1-5	CASSYTGDNQPQHF